Listed here is a single T cell receptor beta chain. The authors' processing: Reference gene primers were amplified, and this amplification served to estimate nucleated cell counts. Method: immunoSEQ multiplex PCR; TCRdb's copy keeps in-frame clones and lacks some. V, J and clone size are those of that table, while D and trimming were read from the DNA. The sample includes about 260,000 clones, about nine tenths seen only once; the top ten take over 8%. This sample stems from a study of blood T cell repertoires in COVID-19. Study as a whole: There were acute and convalescent COVID-19 samples, and they came from the United States, Italy and Spain. The cDNA or gDNA used as material had been derived from T cells, B-cell-depleted T cells, or PBMCs.

Germline assignment: CDR1 SGHAT and CDR2 FQNNGV. The CDR3 has 15 residues. V shed 2 bases and J 12 bases; nucleotides not matched to a gene: 13. This clonotype was obtained from a man in his forties or fifties with active or convalescent COVID-19. The material sequenced was peripheral blood. The chain joins TRBV11-2 to TRBJ2-1, with 7 bases that match TRBD1. CDR3 nucleotide sequence: TGTGCCAGCAGCTTACCGGGACAGACCCGGGTACCGCAGTTCTTC. Translated: CASSLPGQTRVPQFF.